This T cell receptor beta chain was profiled in a study of blood T cell repertoires in COVID-19. Study overall: Donors in the United States, Italy and Spain gave samples during acute or convalescent COVID-19.

This CDR3 region has 15 residues. Trimming cost V 2 bases and J 7 bases, with 14 bases left between them. The germline gives CDR1 MNHNS, CDR2 SASEGT. In its sample, this clone was seen once. Original processing notes: Counts of nucleated cells, estimated from reference gene primer amplification, were obtained. Produced via immunoSEQ multiplex PCR; TCRdb's table is partial and in-frame only. V, J and clone size are taken as reported in that table, and D and trimming were inferred from the DNA itself. The profile shows over 400,000 clones, 70% to 90% of them singletons. What was sequenced was peripheral blood. The sequence was obtained from a human donor in a cohort sampled during active COVID-19. The V gene is TRBV6-1, the J gene TRBJ1-4, with D possibly being TRBD1 (6 bases). As DNA, the CDR3 is TGTGCCAGCAGTGAAAGTAAGGGGGAAACTGAAAAACTGTTTTTT. It encodes CASSESKGETEKLFF.